This is a list of T cell receptor beta chains from one sample in a study of cytomegalovirus exposure and HLA in healthy donors. Sequenced by immunoSEQ multiplex PCR; TCRdb stores in-frame clones only, minus some. The top ten hold 1.5% to 2% of the sample, which has some 170,000 clones, more than 65% seen once. What was sequenced was PBMCs. These receptors all come from a woman in her 30s in good health and CMV-seronegative. The CDR3 runs from the conserved cysteine through the conserved F or W. A D gene is named only where the DNA matches it firmly. Rows may omit the clone size; those that give it use once, few, many or a size class.

clone size: -; V gene: TRBV7-8; J gene: TRBJ1-1; D gene: -; CDR3 DNA: TGTGCCAGCAGCTTAGCCACACTCGTCCCAAGCGGCACTGAAGCTTTCTTT; CDR3 protein: CASSLATLVPSGTEAFF
clone size: -; V gene: TRBV6-5; J gene: TRBJ1-1; D gene: -; CDR3 DNA: TGTGCCAGCAGTACCGGGGAGGGCACTGAAGCTTTCTTT; CDR3 protein: CASSTGEGTEAFF
clone size: -; V gene: TRBV9; J gene: TRBJ1-3; D gene: -; CDR3 DNA: TGTGCCAGCAGCCTTGGACAGTTGGGTGGAAACACCATATATTTT; CDR3 protein: CASSLGQLGGNTIYF
clone size: -; V gene: TRBV7-2; J gene: TRBJ2-1; D gene: -; CDR3 DNA: TGTGCCAGCAGCTTAGCCCCAGGACTTCCGCAGTTCTTC; CDR3 protein: CASSLAPGLPQFF
clone size: -; V gene: TRBV7-6; J gene: TRBJ2-2; D gene: -; CDR3 DNA: TGTGCCAGCAGCCTCGGACAAATCACCGGGGAGCTGTTTTTT; CDR3 protein: CASSLGQITGELFF
clone size: -; V gene: TRBV7-9; J gene: TRBJ2-2; D gene: -; CDR3 DNA: TGTTCCAGCAGCTTAGAGGCGGGGATTAACACCGGGGAGCTGTTTTTT; CDR3 protein: CSSSLEAGINTGELFF
clone size: few; V gene: TRBV5-4; J gene: TRBJ1-1; D gene: -; CDR3 DNA: TGTGCCAGCAGCTTCTCAACAGCGAACACTGAAGCTTTCTTT; CDR3 protein: CASSFSTANTEAFF
clone size: -; V gene: TRBV28; J gene: TRBJ1-4; D gene: TRBD1; CDR3 DNA: TGTGCCAGCAGTCCGACGGACAGGGCCAGTGAAAAACTGTTTTTT; CDR3 protein: CASSPTDRASEKLFF
clone size: -; V gene: TRBV27; J gene: TRBJ1-1; D gene: TRBD1; CDR3 DNA: TGTGCCAGCAGTTTATCAAGGGACAGAGATGCTTTCTTT; CDR3 protein: CASSLSRDRDAFF
clone size: -; V gene: TRBV6-1; J gene: TRBJ1-1; D gene: -; CDR3 DNA: TGTGCCAGCAGGGACGGACAGAACACTGAAGCTTTCTTT; CDR3 protein: CASRDGQNTEAFF
clone size: -; V gene: TRBV9; J gene: TRBJ1-1; D gene: TRBD1; CDR3 DNA: TGTGCCAGCAGCCCCTCAGGGGGCTCTCAATCTGAAGCTTTCTTT; CDR3 protein: CASSPSGGSQSEAFF
clone size: -; V gene: TRBV27; J gene: TRBJ1-2; D gene: -; CDR3 DNA: TGTGCCAGCAGTCCCAGGGGCAGGCAACCCAACTATGGCTACACCTTC; CDR3 protein: CASSPRGRQPNYGYTF
clone size: -; V gene: TRBV28; J gene: TRBJ2-4; D gene: -; CDR3 DNA: TGTGCCAGCAGTTTGGGCGGGTCGGGTCGTGACATTCAGTACTTC; CDR3 protein: CASSLGGSGRDIQYF
clone size: few; V gene: TRBV27; J gene: TRBJ1-2; D gene: TRBD1; CDR3 DNA: TGTGCCAGCAGTTCGGACAGGGAGTCTAACTATGGCTACACCTTC; CDR3 protein: CASSSDRESNYGYTF
clone size: -; V gene: TRBV7-9; J gene: TRBJ1-4; D gene: TRBD1; CDR3 DNA: TGTGCCAGCAGCCAGTCTCCGGGACAGGGTAATGAAAAACTGTTTTTT; CDR3 protein: CASSQSPGQGNEKLFF
clone size: few; V gene: TRBV9; J gene: TRBJ2-1; D gene: -; CDR3 DNA: TGTGCCAGCAGCCCTCTTTCGGAGTTGTACAATGAGCAGTTCTTC; CDR3 protein: CASSPLSELYNEQFF
clone size: -; V gene: TRBV7-6; J gene: TRBJ2-7; D gene: -; CDR3 DNA: TGTGCCAGCAGCTTGGCCTCAGGGTTCGAGCAGTACTTC; CDR3 protein: CASSLASGFEQYF
clone size: -; V gene: TRBV27; J gene: TRBJ1-2; D gene: -; CDR3 DNA: TGTGCCAGCAGTTGGACGGGGACTAACTATGGCTACACCTTC; CDR3 protein: CASSWTGTNYGYTF
clone size: -; V gene: TRBV15; J gene: TRBJ1-4; D gene: -; CDR3 DNA: TGTGCCACCAGCAGAGTTCGGGGGATAACTAATGAAAAACTGTTTTTT; CDR3 protein: CATSRVRGITNEKLFF
clone size: -; V gene: TRBV2; J gene: TRBJ2-2; D gene: TRBD1; CDR3 DNA: TGTGCCAGCAGCCCCGACAGGGCCAACGGCGGGGAGCTGTTTTTT; CDR3 protein: CASSPDRANGGELFF
clone size: -; V gene: TRBV5-6; J gene: TRBJ2-7; D gene: TRBD2; CDR3 DNA: TGTGCCAGCAGCTGGGGACTAGCGTCCTACGAGCAGTACTTC; CDR3 protein: CASSWGLASYEQYF
clone size: -; V gene: TRBV29-1; J gene: TRBJ1-4; D gene: TRBD1; CDR3 DNA: TGCAGCGTTGCGGGACAGGGCAAGCTTTTCCGGGAAAAACTGTTTTTT; CDR3 protein: CSVAGQGKLFREKLFF
clone size: -; V gene: TRBV7-3; J gene: TRBJ2-2; D gene: TRBD1; CDR3 DNA: TGTGCCAGCAGCCCCCGGGGGGACAGGGGAACCGGGGAGCTGTTTTTT; CDR3 protein: CASSPRGDRGTGELFF
clone size: -; V gene: TRBV5-6; J gene: TRBJ2-7; D gene: TRBD1; CDR3 DNA: TGTGCCAGCAGCTTGACAGGGACAGGGGGTTACGAGCAGTACTTC; CDR3 protein: CASSLTGTGGYEQYF
clone size: -; V gene: TRBV27; J gene: TRBJ2-7; D gene: -; CDR3 DNA: TGTGCCAGCAGTTTATCGTCGGGGGAAAGCTCCTACGAGCAGTACTTC; CDR3 protein: CASSLSSGESSYEQYF
clone size: -; V gene: TRBV9; J gene: TRBJ1-3; D gene: TRBD1; CDR3 DNA: TGTGCCAGCAGCGAGTGGGGGACAGGGGGTGACACCATATATTTT; CDR3 protein: CASSEWGTGGDTIYF
clone size: -; V gene: TRBV10-3; J gene: TRBJ2-1; D gene: TRBD2; CDR3 DNA: TGTGCCATCAGGGAGCGGGAGTCAAGCAATGAGCAGTTCTTC; CDR3 protein: CAIRERESSNEQFF